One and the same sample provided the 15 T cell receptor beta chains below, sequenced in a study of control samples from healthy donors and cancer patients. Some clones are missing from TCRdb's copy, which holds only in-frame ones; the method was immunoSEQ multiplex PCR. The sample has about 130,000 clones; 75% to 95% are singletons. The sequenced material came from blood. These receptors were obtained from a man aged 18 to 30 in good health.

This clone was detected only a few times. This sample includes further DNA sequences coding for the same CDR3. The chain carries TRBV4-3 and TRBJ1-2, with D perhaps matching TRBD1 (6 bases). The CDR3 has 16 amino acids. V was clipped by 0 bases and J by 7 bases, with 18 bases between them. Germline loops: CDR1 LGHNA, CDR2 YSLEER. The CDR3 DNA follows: TGCGCCAGCAGCCAAGATGGGGAGGGGGGCCTTGGTGGCTACACCTTC. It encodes CASSQDGEGGLGGYTF.

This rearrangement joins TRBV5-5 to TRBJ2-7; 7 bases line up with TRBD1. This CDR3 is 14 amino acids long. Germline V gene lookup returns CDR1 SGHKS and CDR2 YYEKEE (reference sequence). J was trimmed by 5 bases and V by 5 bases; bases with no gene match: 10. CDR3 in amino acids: CASSNAGTVNEQYV. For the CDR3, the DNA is TGTGCCAGCAGTAATGCCGGGACAGTAAACGAGCAGTACGTC.

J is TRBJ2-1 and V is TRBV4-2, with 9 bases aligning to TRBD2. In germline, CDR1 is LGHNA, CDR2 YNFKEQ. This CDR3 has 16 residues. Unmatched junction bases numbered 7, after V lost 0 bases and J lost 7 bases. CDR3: CASSQDLAGVVNEQFF. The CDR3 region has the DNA TGTGCCAGCAGCCAAGACTTAGCGGGAGTTGTAAATGAGCAGTTCTTC.

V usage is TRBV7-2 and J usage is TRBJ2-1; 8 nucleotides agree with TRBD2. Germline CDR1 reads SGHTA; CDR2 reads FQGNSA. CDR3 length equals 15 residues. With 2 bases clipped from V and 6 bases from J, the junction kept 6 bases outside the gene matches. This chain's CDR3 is CASSLLGLASNEQFF. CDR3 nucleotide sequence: TGTGCCAGCAGCTTATTAGGACTAGCCTCCAATGAGCAGTTCTTC.

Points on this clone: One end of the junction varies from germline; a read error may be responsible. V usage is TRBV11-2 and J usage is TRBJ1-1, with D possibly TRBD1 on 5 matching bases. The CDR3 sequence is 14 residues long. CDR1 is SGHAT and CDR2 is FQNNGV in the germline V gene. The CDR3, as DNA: TGTGCCAGCAGCTTACTATCGAGGGGTACTGGAGCTTTCTTT. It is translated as CASSLLSRGTGAFF.

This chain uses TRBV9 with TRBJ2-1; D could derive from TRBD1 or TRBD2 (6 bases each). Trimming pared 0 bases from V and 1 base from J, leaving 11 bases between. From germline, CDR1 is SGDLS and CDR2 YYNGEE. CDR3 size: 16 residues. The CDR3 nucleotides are TGTGCCAGCAGCGTAGCTCGAGGGGGGTCCTACAATGAGCAGTTCTTC. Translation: CASSVARGGSYNEQFF.

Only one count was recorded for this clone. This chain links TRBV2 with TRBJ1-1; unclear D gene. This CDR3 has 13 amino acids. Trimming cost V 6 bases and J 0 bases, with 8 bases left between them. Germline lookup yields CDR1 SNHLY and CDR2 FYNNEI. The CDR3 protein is CASSLGVNTEAFF. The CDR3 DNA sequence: TGTGCCAGCAGCCTTGGGGTGAACACTGAAGCTTTCTTT.

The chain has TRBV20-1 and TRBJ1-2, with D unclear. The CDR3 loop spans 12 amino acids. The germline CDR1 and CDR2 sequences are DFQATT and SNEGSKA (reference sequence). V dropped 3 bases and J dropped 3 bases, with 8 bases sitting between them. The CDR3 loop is CSASNSYYGYTF. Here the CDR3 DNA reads TGCAGTGCTAGTAACTCATACTATGGCTACACCTTC.

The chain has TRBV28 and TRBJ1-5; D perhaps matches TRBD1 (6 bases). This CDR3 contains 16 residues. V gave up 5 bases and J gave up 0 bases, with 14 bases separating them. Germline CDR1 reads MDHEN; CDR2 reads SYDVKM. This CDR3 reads CASSAVGQSSNQPQHF. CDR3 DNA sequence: TGTGCCAGCAGTGCTGTAGGACAGAGTAGCAATCAGCCCCAGCATTTT.

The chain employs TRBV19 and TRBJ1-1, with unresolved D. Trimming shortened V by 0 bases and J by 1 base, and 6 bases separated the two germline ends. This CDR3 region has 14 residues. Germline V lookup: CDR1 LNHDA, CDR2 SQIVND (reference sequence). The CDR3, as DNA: TGTGCCAGTAGTATAGAGCCAGAGAACACTGAAGCTTTCTTT. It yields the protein CASSIEPENTEAFF.

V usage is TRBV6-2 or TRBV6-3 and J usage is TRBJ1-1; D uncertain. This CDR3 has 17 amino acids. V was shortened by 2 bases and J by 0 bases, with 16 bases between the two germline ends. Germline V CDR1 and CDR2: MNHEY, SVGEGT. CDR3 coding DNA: TGTGCCAGCAGTTACCACATCCGCGGAGCGATGAACACTGAAGCTTTCTTT. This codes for CASSYHIRGAMNTEAFF.

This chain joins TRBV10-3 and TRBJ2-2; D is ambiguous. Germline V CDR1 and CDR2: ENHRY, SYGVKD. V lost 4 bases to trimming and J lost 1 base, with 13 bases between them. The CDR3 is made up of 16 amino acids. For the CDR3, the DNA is TGTGCCATCAGTGGGAACCCTGGAAGGAACACCGGGGAGCTGTTTTTT. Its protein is CAISGNPGRNTGELFF.

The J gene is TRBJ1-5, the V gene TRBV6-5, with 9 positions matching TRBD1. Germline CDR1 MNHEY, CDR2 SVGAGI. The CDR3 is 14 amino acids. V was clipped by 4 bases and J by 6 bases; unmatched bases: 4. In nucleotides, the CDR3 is TGTGCCAGCAGTTCCGGGACAGGGTCTCAGCCCCAGCATTTT. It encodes CASSSGTGSQPQHF.

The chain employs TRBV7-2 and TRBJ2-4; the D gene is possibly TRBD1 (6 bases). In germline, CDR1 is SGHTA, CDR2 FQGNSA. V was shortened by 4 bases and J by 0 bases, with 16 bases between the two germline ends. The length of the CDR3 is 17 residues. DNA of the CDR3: TGTGCCAGCAGCTACATGACAGGAGGACTAGCCAAAAACATTCAGTACTTC. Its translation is CASSYMTGGLAKNIQYF.

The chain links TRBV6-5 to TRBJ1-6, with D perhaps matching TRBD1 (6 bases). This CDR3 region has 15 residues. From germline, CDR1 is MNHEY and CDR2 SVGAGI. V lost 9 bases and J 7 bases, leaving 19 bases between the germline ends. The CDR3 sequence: CASGAFGGGNSPLHF. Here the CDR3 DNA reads TGTGCCAGTGGAGCCTTCGGGGGCGGGAATTCACCCCTCCACTTT.